This T cell receptor beta chain originates from a study of T cells in localized non-small cell lung cancer. Findings of the study overall: Median detection of top 100 tumor clones in adjacent lung was around 59 clones. The highest T cell clonality was in uninvolved adjacent lung, above tumor.

The repertoire was sequenced with immunoSEQ multiplex PCR; TCRdb's copy has only in-frame clones and lacks some. The sample includes approximately 1,100 clones, about 25% of them seen just once. This clone came up a few times. Its antigen remains unidentified. V dropped 6 bases and J dropped 1 base, with 15 bases sitting between them. In germline, CDR1 is MNHGY, CDR2 SAAAGT. This CDR3 spans 15 amino acids. This TCR derives from a man aged 35 to 70 with stage I lung adenocarcinoma. The chain has TRBV6-8 and TRBJ1-1; D is ambiguous. Sequences were derived from normal lung tissue next to the tumor, sampled before any cancer treatment. The CDR3 protein is CASSQRDRANTEAFF. The CDR3, as DNA: TGTGCCAGCAGCCAAAGGGATAGGGCGAACACTGAAGCTTTCTTT.